These T cell receptor beta chains were read from a single sample in a study of breast tumors, draining lymph nodes, adjacent tissues. TCRdb recomputed calls from the multiplex PCR reads with MiXCR, one row per CDR3 protein. The sample lists about 230,000 distinct CDR3 sequences; approximately 31% were seen once. The sample taken for sequencing was axillary lymph node tissue. The source of these receptors is a female donor with breast cancer. Some clones in this sample may be carry-over from other donors' samples. CDR3s include the opening cysteine and the closing phenylalanine or tryptophan. Fields, in order: J gene, D gene, clone size, V gene, CDR3 DNA, CDR3 protein. A D gene is named only where the DNA matches it firmly. Size is stated for part of the rows, as once, few or many counts, or as a class when the clone is expanded.

j_call: TRBJ1-5
d_call: TRBD1
clone_size: -
v_call: TRBV7-9
cdr3_nt: TGTGCCAGCAGCTTTGGACAGGGGTGGGAGACCCAGCATTTT
cdr3_aa: CASSFGQGWETQHF

j_call: TRBJ2-5
d_call: -
clone_size: many
v_call: TRBV6-5
cdr3_nt: TGTGCCAGCAGTTTTACCCGGGGAGAGACCCAGTACTTC
cdr3_aa: CASSFTRGETQYF

j_call: TRBJ2-6
d_call: -
clone_size: many
v_call: TRBV15
cdr3_nt: TGTGCCACCAGCGTAGGGCGCTCTGGGGCCAACGTCCTGACTTTC
cdr3_aa: CATSVGRSGANVLTF

j_call: TRBJ2-1
d_call: -
clone_size: many
v_call: TRBV20-1
cdr3_nt: TGCAGTGCTCCCCTAGGAATCTACAATGAGCAGTTCTTC
cdr3_aa: CSAPLGIYNEQFF

j_call: TRBJ2-2
d_call: -
clone_size: many
v_call: TRBV24-1
cdr3_nt: TGTGCCACCAGTAGGAACTGGGGGACCGGGGAGCTGTTTTTT
cdr3_aa: CATSRNWGTGELFF

j_call: TRBJ2-4
d_call: TRBD2
clone_size: -
v_call: TRBV20-1
cdr3_nt: TGCAGTGCTAGAGGTGGAAAGCGGGGAGCGGGAAACATTCAGTACTTC
cdr3_aa: CSARGGKRGAGNIQYF

j_call: TRBJ1-2
d_call: TRBD1
clone_size: -
v_call: TRBV12-3/TRBV12-4
cdr3_nt: TGTGCCAGCGGGACAGGGCGCATCTACTATGGCTACACCTTC
cdr3_aa: CASGTGRIYYGYTF

j_call: TRBJ2-7
d_call: -
clone_size: many
v_call: TRBV18
cdr3_nt: TGTGCCAGCTCACCACCTGGTATACAGTCCTACGAGCAGTACTTC
cdr3_aa: CASSPPGIQSYEQYF

j_call: TRBJ2-7
d_call: TRBD2
clone_size: many
v_call: TRBV7-2
cdr3_nt: TGTGCCAGCAGCTTAGCAGCGGGAGCACCCTACGAGCAGTACTTC
cdr3_aa: CASSLAAGAPYEQYF

j_call: TRBJ2-7
d_call: TRBD1
clone_size: few
v_call: TRBV18
cdr3_nt: TGTGCCAGCTCACCACCGGTTGGGACAGGGGGCGCGTACGAGCAGTACTTC
cdr3_aa: CASSPPVGTGGAYEQYF

j_call: TRBJ2-2
d_call: -
clone_size: many
v_call: TRBV6-6
cdr3_nt: TGTGCCAGCAGGGGTACCGGGACAAACACCGGGGAGCTGTTTTTT
cdr3_aa: CASRGTGTNTGELFF

j_call: TRBJ2-7
d_call: -
clone_size: -
v_call: TRBV29-1
cdr3_nt: TGCAGCCGGGCTTACGAGCAGTACTTC
cdr3_aa: CSRAYEQYF

j_call: TRBJ1-5
d_call: -
clone_size: many
v_call: TRBV6-1
cdr3_nt: TGTGCCAGCAGTGAAGTCGGCAGGGGTCAGCCCCAGCATTTT
cdr3_aa: CASSEVGRGQPQHF

j_call: TRBJ1-5
d_call: -
clone_size: -
v_call: TRBV19
cdr3_nt: TGTGCCAGTCGGGGAATCAGCAATCAGCCCCAGCATTTT
cdr3_aa: CASRGISNQPQHF

j_call: TRBJ1-2
d_call: -
clone_size: -
v_call: TRBV11-3
cdr3_nt: TGTGCCAGCAGATACAACGCGAAAGCCAGCTATGGCTACACCTTC
cdr3_aa: CASRYNAKASYGYTF

j_call: TRBJ2-3
d_call: TRBD2
clone_size: -
v_call: TRBV11-3
cdr3_nt: TGTGCCAGCAGCCCCCGGACTAGCGTCAACAATGAGCAGTATTTT
cdr3_aa: CASSPRTSVNNEQYF

j_call: TRBJ1-4
d_call: -
clone_size: many
v_call: TRBV28
cdr3_nt: TGTGCCAGCAGTTCCAACAATGAAAAACTGTTTTTT
cdr3_aa: CASSSNNEKLFF

j_call: TRBJ1-2
d_call: -
clone_size: -
v_call: TRBV6-6
cdr3_nt: TGTGCCAGCAGTGGCCAGCGGGACTATGGCTACACCTTC
cdr3_aa: CASSGQRDYGYTF

j_call: TRBJ1-1
d_call: -
clone_size: few
v_call: TRBV11-2
cdr3_nt: TGTGCCAGCAGCTTAATTGAGAACACTGAAGCTTTCTTT
cdr3_aa: CASSLIENTEAFF

j_call: TRBJ1-2
d_call: -
clone_size: many
v_call: TRBV28
cdr3_nt: TGTGCCAGCAGTGTACTGCCCTATGGCTACACCTTC
cdr3_aa: CASSVLPYGYTF

j_call: TRBJ1-3
d_call: TRBD1
clone_size: -
v_call: TRBV19
cdr3_nt: TGTGCCAGTAGTATGGGACAGGGAGAAGGAAACACCATATATTTT
cdr3_aa: CASSMGQGEGNTIYF

j_call: TRBJ2-6
d_call: -
clone_size: many
v_call: TRBV2
cdr3_nt: TGTGCCAGCAGTACTTTGCGGGCGAACTCTGGGGCCAACGTCCTGACTTTC
cdr3_aa: CASSTLRANSGANVLTF

j_call: TRBJ1-5
d_call: -
clone_size: -
v_call: TRBV2
cdr3_nt: TGTGCCAGCAGAAATCTAGGGGATCGGCCCCAGCATTTT
cdr3_aa: CASRNLGDRPQHF

j_call: TRBJ2-7
d_call: TRBD2
clone_size: many
v_call: TRBV19
cdr3_nt: TGTGCCAGTAGTATAGGTGGCGGGAGTGGCTCCTACGAGCAGTACTTC
cdr3_aa: CASSIGGGSGSYEQYF

j_call: TRBJ2-7
d_call: -
clone_size: many
v_call: TRBV6-5
cdr3_nt: TGTGCCAGCAGCTTGTGGGGGGAAGGGTACGAGCAGTACTTC
cdr3_aa: CASSLWGEGYEQYF

j_call: TRBJ2-1
d_call: TRBD2
clone_size: -
v_call: TRBV5-1
cdr3_nt: TGCGCCAGCAGCTTTCGGCTAGCGGGAGCGACCTACAATGAGCAGTTCTTC
cdr3_aa: CASSFRLAGATYNEQFF

j_call: TRBJ2-5
d_call: TRBD1
clone_size: -
v_call: TRBV24-1
cdr3_nt: TGTGCCACCAGTGATACCTTGACAGGGTCAGAGACCCAGTACTTC
cdr3_aa: CATSDTLTGSETQYF

j_call: TRBJ2-1
d_call: -
clone_size: many
v_call: TRBV29-1
cdr3_nt: TGCAGCGCTTCTAGGGGGGATGAGCAGTTCTTC
cdr3_aa: CSASRGDEQFF

j_call: TRBJ2-7
d_call: TRBD2
clone_size: few
v_call: TRBV5-1
cdr3_nt: TGCGCCAGCAGGCCTAGCGGCTCCTACGAGCAGTACTTC
cdr3_aa: CASRPSGSYEQYF

j_call: TRBJ2-1
d_call: -
clone_size: many
v_call: TRBV11-2
cdr3_nt: TGTGCCAGCAGCTTAGTCTCGTTCGGACTAAGGGACAATGAGCAGTTCTTC
cdr3_aa: CASSLVSFGLRDNEQFF

j_call: TRBJ2-6
d_call: -
clone_size: -
v_call: TRBV6-4
cdr3_nt: TGTGCCAGCAAGGCGGGGTACACGAACACCGGGGCCAACGTCCTGACTTTC
cdr3_aa: CASKAGYTNTGANVLTF

j_call: TRBJ1-2
d_call: TRBD1
clone_size: many
v_call: TRBV5-1
cdr3_nt: TGCGCCAGCAGCCCGGACAGGGAAGGCTACACCTTC
cdr3_aa: CASSPDREGYTF

j_call: TRBJ2-1
d_call: -
clone_size: -
v_call: TRBV7-2
cdr3_nt: TGTGCCAGCAGCTCGGCCGGGACAGAGCAGTTCTTC
cdr3_aa: CASSSAGTEQFF

j_call: TRBJ2-5
d_call: TRBD1
clone_size: few
v_call: TRBV30
cdr3_nt: TGTGCCTGGATACACGGACAGGGGACCGAGACCCAGTACTTC
cdr3_aa: CAWIHGQGTETQYF

j_call: TRBJ2-3
d_call: -
clone_size: many
v_call: TRBV3-1
cdr3_nt: TGTGCCAGCAGCCAAGTATCGTCCACAGATACGCAGTATTTT
cdr3_aa: CASSQVSSTDTQYF

j_call: TRBJ1-5
d_call: -
clone_size: -
v_call: TRBV3-1
cdr3_nt: TGTGCCAGCAGCCAAGGAGGAGCGGGAGCTGCCTGGACGAATCAGCCCCAGCATTTT
cdr3_aa: CASSQGGAGAAWTNQPQHF

j_call: TRBJ1-1
d_call: -
clone_size: few
v_call: TRBV9
cdr3_nt: TGTGCCAGCAGCGTAGGCCCCTCAGGGAGCACTGAAGCTTTCTTT
cdr3_aa: CASSVGPSGSTEAFF

j_call: TRBJ2-3
d_call: -
clone_size: many
v_call: TRBV5-5
cdr3_nt: TGTGCCAGCAGCTTGACTGTCCTTAGCACAGATACGCAGTATTTT
cdr3_aa: CASSLTVLSTDTQYF

j_call: TRBJ2-1
d_call: -
clone_size: many
v_call: TRBV7-2
cdr3_nt: TGTGCCAGCAGCTTTATGTATGAGCAGTTCTTC
cdr3_aa: CASSFMYEQFF

j_call: TRBJ2-1
d_call: -
clone_size: -
v_call: TRBV11-2
cdr3_nt: TGTGCCAGCAGCTCCCTGTCCTACACTGAGCAGTTCTTC
cdr3_aa: CASSSLSYTEQFF